The text below deals with one T cell receptor (beta chain). These data are taken from a study of blood T cell repertoires in COVID-19. TCRdb's copy holds only in-frame clones and misses some; the assay was immunoSEQ multiplex PCR. The sample yields about 210,000 clones, around four fifths seen once. The germline V and J ends were trimmed by 7 bases and 1 base, with 8 bases remaining between them. Germline values: CDR1 GTSNPN, CDR2 SVGIG (reference sequence). CDR3 size: 12 residues. Sequenced material: peripheral blood. The rearrangement uses TRBV30 and TRBJ1-3, with a weak D call TRBD1 (6 bases). The clonotype comes from a man in his 60s with COVID-19, enrolled during active disease. CDR3 sequence (DNA): TGTGCCTTCCAGGGGTCTGGAAACACCATATATTTT. It translates to CAFQGSGNTIYF.